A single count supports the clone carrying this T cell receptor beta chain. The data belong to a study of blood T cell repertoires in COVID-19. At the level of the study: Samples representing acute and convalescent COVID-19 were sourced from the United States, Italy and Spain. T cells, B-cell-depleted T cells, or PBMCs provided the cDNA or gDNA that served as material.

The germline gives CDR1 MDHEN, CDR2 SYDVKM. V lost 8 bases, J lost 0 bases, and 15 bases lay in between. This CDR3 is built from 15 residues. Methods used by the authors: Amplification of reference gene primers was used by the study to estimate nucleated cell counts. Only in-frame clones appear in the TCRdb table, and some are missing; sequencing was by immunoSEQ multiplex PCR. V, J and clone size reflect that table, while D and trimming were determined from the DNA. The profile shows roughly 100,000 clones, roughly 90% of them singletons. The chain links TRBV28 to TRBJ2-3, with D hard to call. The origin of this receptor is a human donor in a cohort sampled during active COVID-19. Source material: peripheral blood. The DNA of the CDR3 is TGTGCCAGCCTCCCCTCTCTCCCTAGCACAGATACGCAGTATTTT. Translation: CASLPSLPSTDTQYF.